The clone carrying this T cell receptor (beta chain) was counted many times. Its specificity is not known. The CDR3 has 14 residues. Germline loops: CDR1 SGHDT, CDR2 YYEEEE. V dropped 2 bases and J dropped 4 bases, with 9 bases sitting between them. All patients were treatment-naive before thyroid surgery. This specimen comes from a study of metastatic and nonmetastatic thyroid tumors. The overall study: Across blood and tumor or nodule tissue, repertoires from malignant and benign thyroid patients were compared with one another. Study outcomes and limitations: Benign nodules were reported to have significantly lower TCR beta diversity than malignant thyroid tumors, in blood and tumor.

Original analysis: Using the CDR3 differences seen across clinicopathological groups, the authors built a distant-metastasis classifier for papillary thyroid cancer, which was meant to discriminate distant-metastatic patients. With MiXCR, TCRdb reprocessed the PCR reads. TCRdb's processing, not the authors', yielded these V and J calls. The sample lists some 45,000 clones, approximately 15% occurring once. The clonotype comes from a female donor with papillary thyroid cancer or a benign thyroid nodule (not recorded which). Some clones in this sample may be carry-over from other donors' samples. V and J are TRBV5-6 and TRBJ2-2; D is unclear. The sequenced sample was blood. Written as DNA, the CDR3 is TGTGCCAGCAGCTTTTGGAGTACCACCGGGGAGCTGTTTTTT. Translated: CASSFWSTTGELFF.